This T cell receptor beta chain comes out of a study of shared T cell receptors in the human thymus. This clone was found once. The CDR3 is 15 amino acids. V lost 2 bases, J lost 4 bases, and 4 bases stayed unmatched. The germline CDR1 and CDR2 sequences are MGHDK and SYGVNS. Libraries were prepared by immunoSEQ multiplex PCR; TCRdb keeps only in-frame clonotypes and omits some of them. The sample lists more than 550,000 clones; about 89% were seen once. These data were also reused for a study on human thymus T cells. That investigation notes: Unrelated individuals reportedly shared highly overlapping thymic TCR repertoires.

Sequencing used thymocytes. The receptor was derived from a boy under three years old with a congenital heart defect. J is TRBJ2-2 and V is TRBV25-1; TRBD1 agrees at 7 bases. The CDR3 spells CASSEDRVATGELFF. CDR3 sequence (DNA): TGTGCCAGCAGTGAAGACAGGGTGGCCACCGGGGAGCTGTTTTTT. The complete variable domain, with remaining parts taken from reference TRBV25-1 and TRBJ2-2, reads EADIYQTPRYLVIGTGKKITLECSQTMGHDKMYWYQQDPGMELHLIHYSYGVNSTEKGDLSSESTVSRIRTEHFPLTLESARPSHTSQYLCASSEDRVATGELFFGEGSRLTVL.